This is a list of T cell receptor beta chains from one sample in a study of control samples from healthy donors and cancer patients. TCRdb's copy holds only in-frame clones and misses some; the assay was immunoSEQ multiplex PCR. The sample has 130,000 or so clones, 92% seen once. The sequenced sample consisted of blood. These receptor sequences come from a woman aged 45-59 years in good health. The CDR3 runs from the conserved cysteine through the conserved F or W. The D gene is left open where the match is weak. Some rows have no size entry. The others give once, few or many, or a class for an expanded clone.

V gene,J gene,clone size,D gene,CDR3 DNA,CDR3 protein
TRBV5-1,TRBJ1-2,-,-,TGCGCCAGCAGCTTGGATGCCCGGGACTACACCTTC,CASSLDARDYTF
TRBV6-1,TRBJ1-1,-,-,TGTGCCAGCAGTGACGAAACGTTCACTGAAGCTTTCTTT,CASSDETFTEAFF
TRBV6-5,TRBJ1-5,-,TRBD1,TGTGCCAGCAGGAGTGGACAGGGAGTAAGCCAGCCCCAGCATTTT,CASRSGQGVSQPQHF
TRBV11-3,TRBJ2-1,-,-,TGTGCCAGCAGCCTCGAGGGCGGCTACAATGAGCAGTTCTTC,CASSLEGGYNEQFF
TRBV5-1,TRBJ2-3,-,-,TGCGCCAGCAGCCCGGACAGGGAGGGAGATACGCAGTATTTT,CASSPDREGDTQYF
TRBV6-5,TRBJ2-1,-,-,TGTGCCAGCAGTTACCGCGGACAGTTAGAGCAGTTCTTC,CASSYRGQLEQFF
TRBV19,TRBJ2-4,-,TRBD1,TGTGCCAGTAGTACGGACAGGGGAAACATTCAGTACTTC,CASSTDRGNIQYF
TRBV7-9,TRBJ2-1,-,-,TGTGCCAGCAGCTTAGCGCTAGGTGAGCAGTTCTTC,CASSLALGEQFF
TRBV4-1,TRBJ2-5,-,TRBD1,TGCGCCAGCAGCCAAAAGGGACAGATCCAAGAGACCCAGTACTTC,CASSQKGQIQETQYF
TRBV29-1,TRBJ1-4,-,TRBD1,TGCAGCGTCAGGGGGATGGATGAAAAACTGTTTTTT,CSVRGMDEKLFF
TRBV5-4,TRBJ1-1,-,-,TGTGCCAGCAGCCCCAAACAGGGAGACACTGAAGCTTTCTTT,CASSPKQGDTEAFF
TRBV7-2,TRBJ2-3,-,TRBD2,TGTGCCAGCAGGAGAGCGGGGGGTACAGATACGCAGTATTTT,CASRRAGGTDTQYF
TRBV29-1,TRBJ2-3,-,-,TGCAGCGTTGTGTTAGTACTCCTCTCGTCTGGGGGCATAGATACGCAGTATTTT,CSVVLVLLSSGGIDTQYF
TRBV29-1,TRBJ1-5,-,TRBD1,TGCAGCGTCACGACAGGGATTAGCAATCAGCCCCAGCATTTT,CSVTTGISNQPQHF
TRBV5-1,TRBJ1-2,-,TRBD1,TGCGCCAGCAGCTCTACCCTCACAGGGGGGAATGGCTACACCTTC,CASSSTLTGGNGYTF
TRBV4-2,TRBJ2-1,-,TRBD1,TGTGCCAGCAGCCGAAATCCGGGACAGGGGATCTACAATGAGCAGTTCTTC,CASSRNPGQGIYNEQFF
TRBV6-5,TRBJ1-1,-,-,TGTGCCAGCAGTCCCCTGGACAGTTACACTGAAGCTTTCTTT,CASSPLDSYTEAFF
TRBV7-2,TRBJ1-1,-,TRBD1,TGTGCCAGCAGCTATATTACAGGGGGCAGGGACACTGAAGCTTTCTTT,CASSYITGGRDTEAFF
TRBV7-6,TRBJ2-1,-,-,TGTGCCAGCAGCTTAGCGACGAGGGGCAATGAGCAGTTCTTC,CASSLATRGNEQFF
TRBV7-9,TRBJ1-1,-,TRBD1,TGTGCCAGCAGCTTAATGGGACAGGGGGGCACTGAAGCTTTCTTT,CASSLMGQGGTEAFF
TRBV10-2,TRBJ1-1,once,-,TGCGCCAGCAGCACTCCCACTGAAGCTTTCTTT,CASSTPTEAFF
TRBV11-2,TRBJ1-3,-,TRBD1,TGTGCCAGCAGCATAGACAGGGCCCACTCTGGAAACACCATATATTTT,CASSIDRAHSGNTIYF
TRBV19,TRBJ1-2,few,TRBD1,TGTGCCAGTAGTACGGACAGGAAAAATGGCTACACCTTC,CASSTDRKNGYTF
TRBV6-5,TRBJ1-5,-,-,TGTGCCAGCAGTCGCGGGACCCAGGTGATTCAGCCCCAGCATTTT,CASSRGTQVIQPQHF
TRBV11-2,TRBJ2-2,-,-,TGTGCCAGCAGCCCCGGGCGTGGCCAGGACACCGGGGAGCTGTTTTTT,CASSPGRGQDTGELFF
TRBV29-1,TRBJ1-1,-,-,TGCAGCGTTGAAGATAAGCGGGCTGTGGCTTTCTTT,CSVEDKRAVAFF